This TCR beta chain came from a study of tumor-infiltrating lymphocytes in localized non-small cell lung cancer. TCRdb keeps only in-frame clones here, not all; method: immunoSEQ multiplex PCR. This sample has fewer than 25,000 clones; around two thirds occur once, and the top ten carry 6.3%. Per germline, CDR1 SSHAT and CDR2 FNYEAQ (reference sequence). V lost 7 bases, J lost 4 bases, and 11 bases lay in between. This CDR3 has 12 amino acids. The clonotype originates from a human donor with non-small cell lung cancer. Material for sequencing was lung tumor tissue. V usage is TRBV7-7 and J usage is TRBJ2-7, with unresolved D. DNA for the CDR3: TGTGCCAGCACCACTGAGGCGTACGAGCAGTACTTC. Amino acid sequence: CASTTEAYEQYF. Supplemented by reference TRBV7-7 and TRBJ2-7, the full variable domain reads GAGVSQSPRYKVTKRGQDVTLRCDPISSHATLYWYQQALGQGPEFLTYFNYEAQPDKSGLPSDRFSAERPEGSISTLTIQRTEQRDSAMYRCASTTEAYEQYFGPGTRLTVT.